This T cell receptor (beta chain) was recorded in a study of blood T cells in healthy people across ages. V was clipped by 2 bases and J by 2 bases, with 11 bases between them. The CDR3 is 14 amino acids. Germline assignment: CDR1 DFQATT and CDR2 SNEGSKA (reference sequence). For the second PCR, which ran for roughly 6 to 12 cycles, a sample-barcoded 5' primer and a J-beta primer mix were used. MiXCR, applied by TCRdb to the 5' RACE reads, yields one record per CDR3 protein. The top ten hold about 22% of the sample, which has around 900,000 distinct CDR3 sequences, just over 50% seen once. The sequencing input was blood. This clonotype was obtained from a woman aged 55 to 70 in good health. The chain combines TRBV20-1 with TRBJ2-3; possibly TRBD2 for D (6 bases). CDR3 coding DNA: TGCAGTGCTAGACGGGACTCCCTCACAGATACGCAGTATTTT. This encodes CSARRDSLTDTQYF.